This T cell receptor (beta chain) derives from a study of shared clonotypes between healthy human individuals. CDR1 SGHRS and CDR2 YFSETQ come from the germline V gene. CDR3 length: 18 residues. V was clipped by 4 bases and J by 3 bases, with 22 bases between them. The assay was immunoSEQ multiplex PCR, and TCRdb's table has in-frame clones only and misses some. The sample comprises 2 million to 2.5 million clones, 93% of which are singletons, and 0.36% rests with the top ten. The gene calls are TRBV5-1 and TRBJ2-2; D unresolved. Sequenced input: naive CD4+ T cells from PBMCs. This sample's subset: CD45RA+ positively selected. This receptor was obtained from a man in his late teens or twenties in good health. Some clones in this sample may be carry-over from other donors' samples. CDR3 DNA: TGCGCCAGCAGCCCCCGAGGAGTTAAGACCCAGGACACCGGGGAGCTGTTTTTT. Translating gives CASSPRGVKTQDTGELFF.